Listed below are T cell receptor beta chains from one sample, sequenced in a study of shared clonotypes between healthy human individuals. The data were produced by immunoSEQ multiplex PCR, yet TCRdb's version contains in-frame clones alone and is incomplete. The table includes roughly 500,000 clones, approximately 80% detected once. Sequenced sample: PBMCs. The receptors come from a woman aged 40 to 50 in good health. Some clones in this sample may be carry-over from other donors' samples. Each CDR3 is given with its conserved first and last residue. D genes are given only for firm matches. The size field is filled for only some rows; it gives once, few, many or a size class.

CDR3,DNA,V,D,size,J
CASSLSGEETEAFF,TGCGCCAGCAGCTTGTCCGGGGAGGAGACTGAAGCTTTCTTT,TRBV5-1,.,.,TRBJ1-1
CASSTPGQGIYEQYF,TGTGCCAGCAGTACGCCGGGACAGGGGATCTACGAGCAGTACTTC,TRBV28,TRBD1,.,TRBJ2-7
CASSEGQGRGALNTEAFF,TGTGCCAGCAGTGAAGGACAGGGCAGGGGGGCGTTGAACACTGAAGCTTTCTTT,TRBV28,TRBD1,many,TRBJ1-1
CASGLDRVLGEAFF,TGTGCCAGCGGATTGGACAGGGTGTTAGGTGAAGCTTTCTTT,TRBV2,TRBD1,.,TRBJ1-1
CASSPRSTGLDTQYF,TGTGCCAGCTCACCACGATCGACAGGGCTAGATACGCAGTATTTT,TRBV18,TRBD1,.,TRBJ2-3
CASSTGLAGYNEQFF,TGTGCCAGCAGCACGGGACTAGCGGGCTACAATGAGCAGTTCTTC,TRBV7-3,TRBD2,once,TRBJ2-1
CAISESTSGGNEQFF,TGTGCCATCAGTGAGTCGACTAGCGGTGGAAATGAGCAGTTCTTC,TRBV10-3,TRBD2,.,TRBJ2-1
CASSDRVNTEAFF,TGTGCCAGCAGTGACAGGGTTAACACTGAAGCTTTCTTT,TRBV2,.,.,TRBJ1-1
CASSWGASGSTDTQYF,TGTGCCAGCAGCTGGGGGGCTAGCGGTAGCACAGATACGCAGTATTTT,TRBV5-6,.,once,TRBJ2-3
CAWSGAGQGTHSPLHF,TGTGCCTGGAGTGGCGCCGGACAGGGAACACATTCACCCCTCCACTTT,TRBV30,TRBD1,.,TRBJ1-6
CASSVVGQNTEAFF,TGTGCCAGCAGCGTAGTAGGACAGAACACTGAAGCTTTCTTT,TRBV9,.,.,TRBJ1-1
CASSQDSWAGVAGELFF,TGCGCCAGCAGCCAAGATTCATGGGCAGGGGTCGCAGGGGAGCTGTTTTTT,TRBV4-1,.,.,TRBJ2-2
CASSQEHSGSFQDEQFF,TGCGCCAGCAGCCAAGAACATAGCGGGAGCTTCCAGGATGAGCAGTTCTTC,TRBV4-1,TRBD2,.,TRBJ2-1
CASSSYRGGAETQYF,TGTGCCAGCAGTTCCTACAGGGGGGGAGCGGAGACCCAGTACTTC,TRBV28,.,once,TRBJ2-5
CASRGGLAISSGANVLTF,TGTGCCAGTAGGGGGGGACTAGCGATCAGCTCTGGGGCCAACGTCCTGACTTTC,TRBV19,TRBD2,.,TRBJ2-6
CASSGSGTNYEQYF,TGTGCCAGCAGTGGATCCGGGACAAATTACGAGCAGTACTTC,TRBV6-1,.,.,TRBJ2-7
CASSYERTDHYGYTF,TGTGCCAGCAGCTACGAGCGGACAGACCACTATGGCTACACCTTC,TRBV5-6,.,many,TRBJ1-2
CASSLGVAGADTQYF,TGTGCCAGCAGCTTAGGGGTAGCGGGAGCAGATACGCAGTATTTT,TRBV11-3,TRBD2,.,TRBJ2-3
CASSLGISGPTGELFF,TGTGCCAGCAGCTTAGGAATTAGCGGACCAACCGGGGAGCTGTTTTTT,TRBV7-2,.,few,TRBJ2-2
CASSLGMEGWYAGELFF,TGCGCCAGCAGCTTGGGGATGGAGGGCTGGTACGCCGGGGAGCTGTTTTTT,TRBV5-1,.,few,TRBJ2-2
CASSWGRTSTDTQYF,TGTGCCAGCAGTTGGGGACGGACTAGCACAGATACGCAGTATTTT,TRBV2,.,once,TRBJ2-3
CASADNEQFF,TGTGCCAGCGCCGACAATGAGCAGTTCTTC,TRBV6-1,.,.,TRBJ2-1
CAWSKGGDYGYTF,TGTGCCTGGAGTAAAGGGGGCGATTATGGCTACACCTTC,TRBV30,TRBD1,once,TRBJ1-2
CASSQVYSNQPQHF,TGTGCCAGCTCACAGGTCTATAGCAATCAGCCCCAGCATTTT,TRBV5-5,.,.,TRBJ1-5
CASSQGGRVTYEQYF,TGTGCCAGCAGCCAAGGTGGCAGGGTCACCTACGAGCAGTACTTC,TRBV4-2,.,.,TRBJ2-7
CASSLGGSLGYEQYF,TGTGCCAGCAGCCTAGGGGGATCACTGGGCTACGAGCAGTACTTC,TRBV5-6,.,once,TRBJ2-7
CASSLGGLARNEQFF,TGTGCCAGCAGTTTAGGGGGACTAGCTCGGAATGAGCAGTTCTTC,TRBV28,TRBD2,.,TRBJ2-1
CASSRDYTDTQYF,TGCGCCAGCAGCAGGGACTACACAGATACGCAGTATTTT,TRBV5-1,TRBD2,.,TRBJ2-3
CAWSGSYEQYF,TGTGCCTGGAGTGGTAGTTACGAGCAGTACTTC,TRBV30,.,.,TRBJ2-7
CASSSLLGNEQFF,TGTGCCAGCAGCTCCCTACTAGGCAATGAGCAGTTCTTC,TRBV5-4,.,.,TRBJ2-1
CASSNPRDGPYEQYF,TGTGCCAGCAGTAACCCTCGGGACGGTCCCTACGAGCAGTACTTC,TRBV6-1,.,.,TRBJ2-7
CASSAQGDRIYYNEQFF,TGTGCCAGTAGTGCCCAGGGGGACAGGATATACTACAATGAGCAGTTCTTC,TRBV19,TRBD1,once,TRBJ2-1
CAASRSGELFF,TGTGCCGCCTCTAGGTCTGGGGAGCTGTTTTTT,TRBV19,.,.,TRBJ2-2
CASSLSGSVLQETQYF,TGTGCCAGCAGCTTGTCGGGGTCGGTCCTTCAAGAGACCCAGTACTTC,TRBV5-5,.,.,TRBJ2-5
CASSSGQFYEQYF,TGTGCCAGCAGTTCGGGACAGTTCTACGAGCAGTACTTC,TRBV28,TRBD1,.,TRBJ2-7
CASSPGSGPPGLGYGYTF,TGTGCCAGCAGCCCAGGATCGGGACCCCCGGGTCTGGGATATGGCTACACCTTC,TRBV9,.,.,TRBJ1-2
CASRALRGYGANVLTF,TGTGCCAGCAGGGCTTTAAGGGGGTACGGGGCCAACGTCCTGACTTTC,TRBV2,.,.,TRBJ2-6
CSVSTGGNTEAFF,TGCAGCGTTTCGACAGGGGGGAACACTGAAGCTTTCTTT,TRBV29-1,TRBD1,few,TRBJ1-1
CAWTGGASGANVLTF,TGTGCCTGGACAGGGGGCGCATCTGGGGCCAACGTCCTGACTTTC,TRBV30,TRBD1,.,TRBJ2-6
CASSTSLGGAEKTFF,TGTGCCAGCAGCACCTCCCTAGGGGGCGCAGAGAAAACTTTCTTT,TRBV7-9,TRBD1,.,TRBJ1-1
CASSIIDFYEQYF,TGTGCCAGCAGCATTATAGATTTCTACGAGCAGTACTTC,TRBV21-1,.,.,TRBJ2-7
CASSLFKGGNTIYF,TGTGCCAGCAGCTTATTTAAAGGAGGAAACACCATATATTTT,TRBV7-2,.,once,TRBJ1-3
CASSPRVEGETYEQYF,TGTGCCAGCTCACCACGCGTCGAGGGAGAGACCTACGAGCAGTACTTC,TRBV18,.,few,TRBJ2-7
CASSGASGVETQYF,TGTGCCAGCAGTGGAGCTAGCGGCGTTGAGACCCAGTACTTC,TRBV28,TRBD2,.,TRBJ2-5
CASSFLPSGTSYNEQFF,TGTGCCAGCAGTTTTCTCCCTAGCGGGACGTCCTACAATGAGCAGTTCTTC,TRBV28,TRBD2,.,TRBJ2-1
CASSLGAGDYGYTF,TGTGCCAGCAGCTTGGGGGCAGGAGACTATGGCTACACCTTC,TRBV7-3,.,many,TRBJ1-2
CASSSGQGAEAFF,TGCGCCAGCAGCTCTGGACAGGGGGCTGAAGCTTTCTTT,TRBV5-1,TRBD1,.,TRBJ1-1
CASSETGRVSGNTIYF,TGTGCCAGCAGTGAAACGGGACGGGTCTCTGGAAACACCATATATTTT,TRBV2,.,.,TRBJ1-3
CASSQTGTYEKLFF,TGTGCCAGCAGCCAAACCGGGACCTATGAAAAACTGTTTTTT,TRBV4-2,.,.,TRBJ1-4
CASSLRGTEAFF,TGTGCCAGCAGCCTCAGGGGGACTGAAGCTTTCTTT,TRBV7-9,TRBD1,many,TRBJ1-1
CSALVNEQFF,TGCAGTGCGTTAGTTAATGAGCAGTTCTTC,TRBV20-1,.,.,TRBJ2-1
CSPTKGNEQFF,TGCAGCCCAACGAAGGGAAATGAGCAGTTCTTC,TRBV20-1,.,few,TRBJ2-1
CASSLWFGDSNQPQHF,TGTGCCAGCAGTTTATGGTTCGGGGACAGCAATCAGCCCCAGCATTTT,TRBV28,.,many,TRBJ1-5